Here is one T cell receptor beta chain with its context. Its antigen is unknown. PBMC libraries mostly used 450 to 600 ng of input genomic DNA, with six replicates per sample. Clones were sequenced by immunoSEQ multiplex PCR, and TCRdb holds only the in-frame ones, with some missing. Altogether fewer than 40,000 clones are present, approximately 90% being singletons, with the ten largest covering 3.5%. The sample originates from a study of neoadjuvant anti-PD-1 for oral cavity cancer. Study at large: Patients mostly received three to four biweekly nivolumab doses at 3 mg/kg before surgery. Study-level findings and limits: Pretreatment Treg/Th17 ratio correlated inversely with post-treatment tumor clonality.

V gave up 3 bases and J gave up 10 bases, with 15 bases separating them. Germline CDR1 and CDR2: SGDLS and YYNGEE. The CDR3 covers 13 residues. The chain links TRBV9 to TRBJ2-3; D is uncertain. Sequencing was performed on PBMCs, taken before nivolumab (anti-PD-1) treatment. This clonotype originated in a person aged 40 to 85 with oral cavity squamous cell carcinoma. CDR3 sequence: CASSEQPEAAQYF. The CDR3 nucleotides read TGTGCCAGCAGCGAACAGCCCGAAGCAGCGCAGTATTTT.